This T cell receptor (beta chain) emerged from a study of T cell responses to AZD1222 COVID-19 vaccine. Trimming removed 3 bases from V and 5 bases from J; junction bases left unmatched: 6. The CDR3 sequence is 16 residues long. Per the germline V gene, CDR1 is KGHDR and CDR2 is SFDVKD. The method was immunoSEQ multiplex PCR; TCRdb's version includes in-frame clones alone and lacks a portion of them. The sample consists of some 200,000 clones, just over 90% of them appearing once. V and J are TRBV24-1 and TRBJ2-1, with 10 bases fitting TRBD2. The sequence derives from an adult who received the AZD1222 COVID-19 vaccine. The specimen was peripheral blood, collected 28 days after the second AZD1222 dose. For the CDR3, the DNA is TGTGCCACCAGTGATGAACTAGCGGGGCCCAACAATGAGCAGTTCTTC. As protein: CATSDELAGPNNEQFF.